Reported below is one TCR beta chain. An end of the junction does not agree with germline; a read error may underlie this. The data belong to a study of T cells in Graves' hyperthyroidism and ophthalmopathy. It was RNA transcripts that yielded the amplified TCR beta CDR3 regions. The study used the HTBI primer set for a first-round RT-PCR of the TCR CDR3. TCRdb itself ran the multiplex PCR reads through MiXCR, one entry per CDR3 protein. Here the sample spans 600,000 to 850,000 distinct CDR3 sequences, 18% being singletons. The germline V gene encodes CDR1 SGHDN and CDR2 FVKESK. The CDR3 extends over 12 amino acids. A sample of blood taken at first hyperthyroidism diagnosis preceded any ophthalmopathy symptoms.

The sequenced sample was blood. V is TRBV14 and J is TRBJ2-5; D is uncertain. This TCR derives from a woman aged 50 to 65 with Graves' hyperthyroidism that later progressed to Graves' ophthalmopathy. The CDR3 DNA sequence: TGTGCCAGCAGCCCTCTCGAAGAGACCCGGTACTTC. Its translation is CASSPLEETRYF.